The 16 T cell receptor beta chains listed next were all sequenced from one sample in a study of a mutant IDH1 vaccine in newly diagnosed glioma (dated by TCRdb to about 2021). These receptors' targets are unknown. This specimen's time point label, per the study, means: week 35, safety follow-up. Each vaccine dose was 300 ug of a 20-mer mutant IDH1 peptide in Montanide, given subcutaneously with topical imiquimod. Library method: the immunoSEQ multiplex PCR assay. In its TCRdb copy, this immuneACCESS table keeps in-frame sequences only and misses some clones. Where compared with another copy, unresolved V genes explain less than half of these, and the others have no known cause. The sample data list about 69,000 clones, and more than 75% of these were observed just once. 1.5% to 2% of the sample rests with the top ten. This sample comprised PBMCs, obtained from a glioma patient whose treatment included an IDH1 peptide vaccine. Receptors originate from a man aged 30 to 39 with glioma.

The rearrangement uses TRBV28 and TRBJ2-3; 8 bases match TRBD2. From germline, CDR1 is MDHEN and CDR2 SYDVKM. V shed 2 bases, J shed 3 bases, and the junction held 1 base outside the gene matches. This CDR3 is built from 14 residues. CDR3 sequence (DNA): TGTGCCAGCAGTTTAAGCGGGAGAACAGATACGCAGTATTTT. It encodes CASSLSGRTDTQYF.

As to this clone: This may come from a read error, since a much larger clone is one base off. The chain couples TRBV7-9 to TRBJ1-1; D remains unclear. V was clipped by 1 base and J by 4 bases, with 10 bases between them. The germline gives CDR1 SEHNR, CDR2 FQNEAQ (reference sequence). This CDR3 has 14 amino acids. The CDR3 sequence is CASSLGGRVTEAFF. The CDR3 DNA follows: TGTGCCAGCAGCTTAGGAGGACGGGTCACTGAAGCTTTCTTT.

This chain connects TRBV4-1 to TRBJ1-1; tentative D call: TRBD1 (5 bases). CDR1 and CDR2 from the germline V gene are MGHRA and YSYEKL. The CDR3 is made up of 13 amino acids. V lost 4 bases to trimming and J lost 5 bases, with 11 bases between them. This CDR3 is CASSPPRGTEAFF. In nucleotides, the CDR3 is TGCGCCAGCAGCCCTCCGAGGGGTACTGAAGCTTTCTTT.

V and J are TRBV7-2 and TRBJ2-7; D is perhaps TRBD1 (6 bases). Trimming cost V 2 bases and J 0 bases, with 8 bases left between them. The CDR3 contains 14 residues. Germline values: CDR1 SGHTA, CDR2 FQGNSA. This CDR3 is CASSLRQASYEQYF. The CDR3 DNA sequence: TGTGCCAGCAGCTTAAGACAGGCCTCCTACGAGCAGTACTTC.

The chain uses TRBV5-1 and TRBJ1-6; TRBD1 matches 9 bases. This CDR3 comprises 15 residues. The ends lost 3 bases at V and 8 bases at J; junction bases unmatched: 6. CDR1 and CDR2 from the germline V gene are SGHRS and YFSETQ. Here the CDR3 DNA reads TGCGCCAGCAGCTGGGACAGGGACACATATTCACCCCTCCACTTT. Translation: CASSWDRDTYSPLHF.

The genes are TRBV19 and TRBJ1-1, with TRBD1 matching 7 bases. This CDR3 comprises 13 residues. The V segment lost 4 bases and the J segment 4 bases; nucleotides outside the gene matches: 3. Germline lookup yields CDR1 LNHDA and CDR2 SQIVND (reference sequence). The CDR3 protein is CASSTNRGTEAFF. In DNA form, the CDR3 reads TGTGCCAGTAGTACCAACAGGGGCACTGAAGCTTTCTTT.

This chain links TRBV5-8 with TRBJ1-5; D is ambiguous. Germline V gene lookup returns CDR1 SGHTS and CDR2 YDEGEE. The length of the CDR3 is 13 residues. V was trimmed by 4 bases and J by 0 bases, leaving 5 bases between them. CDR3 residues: CASSLHSNQPQHF. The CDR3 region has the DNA TGTGCCAGCAGCCTTCATAGCAATCAGCCCCAGCATTTT.

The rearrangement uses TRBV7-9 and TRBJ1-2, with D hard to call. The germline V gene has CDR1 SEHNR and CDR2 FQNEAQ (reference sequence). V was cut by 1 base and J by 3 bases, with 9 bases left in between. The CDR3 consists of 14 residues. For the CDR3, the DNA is TGTGCCAGCAGCTTAGTGGGCACTGACTATGGCTACACCTTC. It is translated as CASSLVGTDYGYTF.

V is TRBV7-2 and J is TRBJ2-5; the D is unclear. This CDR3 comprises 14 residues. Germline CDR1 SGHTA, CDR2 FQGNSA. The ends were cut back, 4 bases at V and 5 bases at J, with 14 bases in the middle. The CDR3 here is CASSSTGSGETQYF. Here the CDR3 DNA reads TGTGCCAGCAGCTCTACCGGATCCGGCGAGACCCAGTACTTC.

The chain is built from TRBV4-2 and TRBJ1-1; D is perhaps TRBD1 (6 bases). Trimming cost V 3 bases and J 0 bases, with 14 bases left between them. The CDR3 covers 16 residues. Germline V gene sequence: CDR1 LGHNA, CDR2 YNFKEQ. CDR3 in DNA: TGTGCCAGCAGCCAGAGAGGACAGTCCTTGAACACTGAAGCTTTCTTT. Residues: CASSQRGQSLNTEAFF.

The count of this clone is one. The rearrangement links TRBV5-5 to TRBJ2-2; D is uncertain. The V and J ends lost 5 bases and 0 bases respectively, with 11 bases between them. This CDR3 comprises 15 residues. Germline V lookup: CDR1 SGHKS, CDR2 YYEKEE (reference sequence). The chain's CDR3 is CASRIAVSNTGELFF. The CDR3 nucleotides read TGTGCCAGCAGGATCGCGGTTTCGAACACCGGGGAGCTGTTTTTT.

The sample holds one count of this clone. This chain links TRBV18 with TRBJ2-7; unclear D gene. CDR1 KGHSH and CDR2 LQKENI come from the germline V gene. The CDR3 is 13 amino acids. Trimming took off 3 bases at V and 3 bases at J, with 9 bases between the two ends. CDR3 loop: CASSPNTDYEQYF. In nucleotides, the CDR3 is TGTGCCAGCTCACCTAATACGGACTACGAGCAGTACTTC.

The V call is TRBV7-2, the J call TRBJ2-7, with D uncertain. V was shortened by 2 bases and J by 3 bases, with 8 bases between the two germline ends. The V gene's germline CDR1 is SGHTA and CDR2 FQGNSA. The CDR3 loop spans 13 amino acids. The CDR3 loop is CASSLNSYYEQYF. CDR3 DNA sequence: TGTGCCAGCAGCTTAAACTCCTACTACGAGCAGTACTTC.

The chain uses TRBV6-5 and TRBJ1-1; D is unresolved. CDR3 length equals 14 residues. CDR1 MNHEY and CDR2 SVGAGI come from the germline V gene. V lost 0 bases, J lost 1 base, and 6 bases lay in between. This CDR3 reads CASSYSRQNTEAFF. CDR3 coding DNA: TGTGCCAGCAGTTACTCGAGGCAGAACACTGAAGCTTTCTTT.

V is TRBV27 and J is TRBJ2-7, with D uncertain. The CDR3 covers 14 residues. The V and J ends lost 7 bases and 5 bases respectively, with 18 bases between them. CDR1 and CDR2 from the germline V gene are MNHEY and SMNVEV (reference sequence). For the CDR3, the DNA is TGTGCCAGCATCATTGGCGGATACATGAACGAGCAGTACTTC. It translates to CASIIGGYMNEQYF.

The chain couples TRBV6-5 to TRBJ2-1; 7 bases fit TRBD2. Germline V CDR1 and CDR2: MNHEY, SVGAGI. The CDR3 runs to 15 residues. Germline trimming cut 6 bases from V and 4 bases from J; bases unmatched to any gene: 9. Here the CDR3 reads CASRPRGAGYNEQFF. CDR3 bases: TGTGCCAGCAGGCCGCGGGGAGCGGGGTACAATGAGCAGTTCTTC.